The next 18 T cell receptor beta chains were all read from a single sample in a study of T cell repertoires in aging, cancer and after chemotherapy. TCR beta rearrangements were amplified from peripheral blood genomic DNA. Multiplex touch-down PCR with TRB-A/B primers amplified rearranged V-D-J TRB sequences. TCRdb re-analysed the multiplex PCR reads in MiXCR, keeping a single row per CDR3 protein. The table records some 8,000 distinct CDR3 sequences, about 35% of them present only once. Sequenced input: blood. These receptors all come from a human donor in good health.

The chain has TRBV6-2 or TRBV6-3 and TRBJ2-2; the D gene is possibly TRBD2 (5 bases). V dropped 7 bases and J dropped 1 base, with 10 bases sitting between them. The CDR3 extends over 14 amino acids. The germline gives CDR1 MNHEY, CDR2 SVGEGT. CDR3 coding DNA: TGTGCCAGCAAGAGAGGGTGGAACACCGGGGAGCTGTTTTTT. The encoded protein is CASKRGWNTGELFF.

This sequence joins TRBV12-3 or TRBV12-4 and TRBJ2-1; D is uncertain. The CDR3 loop spans 13 amino acids. V was shortened by 7 bases and J by 10 bases, with 17 bases between the two germline ends. CDR3 protein: CASTILGTAEQFF. CDR3 coding DNA: TGTGCCAGCACCATCCTGGGAACTGCCGAGCAGTTCTTC.

This clonotype was seen more than once but under ten times. The chain has TRBV5-4 and TRBJ1-3, with D possibly TRBD1 on 6 matching bases. V was shortened by 0 bases and J by 4 bases, with 11 bases between the two germline ends. The CDR3 consists of 15 residues. Germline V gene sequence: CDR1 SGHNT, CDR2 YYREEE (reference sequence). This CDR3 reads CASSLGGARGNTIYF. The CDR3, as DNA: TGTGCCAGCAGCTTGGGGGGGGCGCGGGGAAACACCATATATTTT.

This clonotype was picked up a small number of times. CDR3 DNA: TGTGCCAGCAGTTACGCCGGCTACGAGCAGTACTTC. It codes for CASSYAGYEQYF. This chain connects TRBV6-2 or TRBV6-3 to TRBJ2-7, with D hard to call. Trimming shortened V by 2 bases and J by 3 bases, and 5 bases separated the two germline ends. Germline assignment: CDR1 MNHEY and CDR2 SVGEGT. CDR3 size: 12 residues.

Notes on this clonotype: A much larger clone lies one base from this, so it may be a read error. V usage is TRBV11-1 and J usage is TRBJ1-2; TRBD1 aligns across 7 bases. The CDR3 runs 14 residues. Germline V gene data show CDR1 as SGHAT and CDR2 as FQDESV (reference sequence). CDR3 sequence (DNA): TGTGCCAGCAGCTTGGACAGGAGGGACGGTGGCTACATCTTC. Translation gives CASSLDRRDGGYIF.

This clonotype was detected a few times. Relative to the germline gene, one junction end is altered; a read error may explain this. The J gene is TRBJ1-5, the V gene TRBV19; D perhaps matches TRBD1 (5 bases). The CDR3 covers 15 residues. Germline V gene data show CDR1 as LNHDA and CDR2 as SQIVND (reference sequence). In DNA, the CDR3 is TGTGCCAGTAGGATAGAGGGGAATAGCAATCAGCCCCAGCATTTT. Translation: CASRIEGNSNQPQHF.

This sequence joins TRBV5-6 and TRBJ1-2, with a possible D match to TRBD1 (6 bases). This CDR3 region has 16 residues. Germline V gene sequence: CDR1 SGHDT, CDR2 YYEEEE. Trimming stripped 4 bases from V and 5 bases from J, with 21 bases between. The CDR3 region has the DNA TGTGCCAGCAGCGTAGGTTTATCGGGACAAATATATGGCTACACCTTC. Encoded protein: CASSVGLSGQIYGYTF.

This clonotype showed up just a few times. V usage is TRBV5-5 and J usage is TRBJ2-7; perhaps TRBD1 as D (5 bases). Trimming shortened V by 8 bases and J by 0 bases, and 15 bases separated the two germline ends. This CDR3 has 14 amino acids. The germline V gene encodes CDR1 SGHKS and CDR2 YYEKEE (reference sequence). In DNA form, the CDR3 reads TGTGCCAGTCACCTTAGACAGAGCTCCTACGAGCAGTACTTC. Its translation: CASHLRQSSYEQYF. Full variable domain (remainder filled in from reference TRBV5-5 and TRBJ2-7): DAGVTQSPTHLIKTRGQQVTLRCSPISGHKSVSWYQQVLGQGPQFIFQYYEKEERGRGNFPDRFSARQFPNYSSELNVNALLLGDSALYLCASHLRQSSYEQYFGPGTRLTVT.

This clonotype was observed a few times. V usage is TRBV6-2 or TRBV6-3 and J usage is TRBJ2-7; D unclear. Trimming took off 6 bases at V and 6 bases at J, with 12 bases between the two ends. This CDR3 comprises 12 residues. Germline V lookup: CDR1 MNHEY, CDR2 SVGEGT. DNA for the CDR3: TGTGCCAGCAGGGCCTCTTGGGTCGAGCAGTACTTC. It specifies CASRASWVEQYF.

This chain joins TRBV27 and TRBJ2-1, with D unresolved. The J call is in doubt because the DNA end fits TRBJ2-7 better. CDR3 length equals 12 residues. Germline CDR1 MNHEY, CDR2 SMNVEV (reference sequence). The CDR3 region is CASSTTSYEQYF. The CDR3 nucleotides read TGTGCCAGCAGCACCACCTCCTACGAGCAGTACTTC.

This chain links TRBV6-6 with TRBJ2-5; tentative D call: TRBD1 (5 bases). The CDR3 spans 14 residues. The germline V gene encodes CDR1 MNHNY and CDR2 SVGAGI (reference sequence). V was trimmed by 4 bases and J by 6 bases, leaving 15 bases between them. The CDR3 DNA reads as TGTGCCAGCAGTTTGTTATCAGGGAAACAGACCCAGTACTTC. Translated: CASSLLSGKQTQYF.

The gene calls are TRBV6-5 and TRBJ2-7; no clear D. The V end was cut by 5 bases, the J end by 2 bases, with 16 bases between. The CDR3 has 15 residues. Germline V gene sequence: CDR1 MNHEY, CDR2 SVGAGI. The CDR3 DNA is TGTGCCAGCAGTCCCGACCGCAACCCCCCCTACGAGCAGTACTTC. Its translation: CASSPDRNPPYEQYF.

This clonotype has only a few counts. The chain combines TRBV30 with TRBJ2-1, with 7 bases fitting TRBD1. The CDR3 consists of 16 residues. Trimming took 4 bases from V and 5 from J; bases not matched to a gene: 14. CDR1 and CDR2 (germline): GTSNPN, SVGIG (reference sequence). The CDR3 nucleotides are TGTGCCTGGACAGCTCCGGGACAGCTAATAGACAATGAGCAGTTCTTC. It is translated as CAWTAPGQLIDNEQFF. Filled out from reference TRBV30 and TRBJ2-1, the complete variable domain reads SQTIHQWPATLVQPVGSPLSLECTVEGTSNPNLYWYRQAAGRGLQLLFYSVGIGQISSEVPQNLSASRPQDRQFILSSKKLLLSDSGFYLCAWTAPGQLIDNEQFFGPGTRLTVL.

V is TRBV7-9 and J is TRBJ2-2, with D perhaps TRBD1 or TRBD2 (5 bases each). This CDR3 spans 13 amino acids. Germline CDR1 is SEHNR and CDR2 is FQNEAQ (reference sequence). Trimming shortened V by 0 bases and J by 8 bases, and 7 bases separated the two germline ends. CDR3 region: CASSLAGEGELFF. The CDR3 nucleotides read TGTGCCAGCAGCTTAGCGGGGGAAGGGGAGCTGTTTTTT.

V usage is TRBV20-1 and J usage is TRBJ2-7; 9 bases are shared with TRBD1. The CDR3 sequence is 13 residues long. V shed 1 base and J 5 bases; nucleotides not matched to a gene: 3. From germline, CDR1 is DFQATT and CDR2 SNEGSKA (reference sequence). CDR3 sequence (DNA): TGCAGTGCTAGAGGGGACAGGGACCACGAGCAGTACTTC. The encoded protein is CSARGDRDHEQYF.

The chain is built from TRBV12-3 or TRBV12-4 and TRBJ2-3, with D perhaps assigned TRBD1 or TRBD2 (7 bases each). V was shortened by 6 bases and J by 1 base, with 17 bases between the two germline ends. The CDR3 loop spans 16 amino acids. The DNA for the CDR3 is TGTGCCAGCAGCCCCAGGGGGAGGGGGGGCACAGATACGCAGTATTTT. Its protein product is CASSPRGRGGTDTQYF.

There are a few counts of this clonotype. This sequence joins TRBV6-6 and TRBJ2-2, with D perhaps TRBD1 (6 bases). In germline, CDR1 is MNHNY, CDR2 SVGAGI (reference sequence). This CDR3 comprises 17 residues. The V and J ends lost 2 bases and 5 bases respectively, with 18 bases between them. The CDR3 DNA reads TGTGCCAGCAGTTACCCGGACAGCCCCTTTGTTACCGGGGAGCTGTTTTTT. This encodes CASSYPDSPFVTGELFF.

This clonotype is classed as medium-sized. The chain recombines TRBV6-1 with TRBJ2-2; D might be TRBD1 (6 bases). The CDR3 has 14 amino acids. From germline, CDR1 is MNHNS and CDR2 SASEGT. V gave up 7 bases and J gave up 6 bases, with 15 bases separating them. CDR3: CASKESGEPGELFF. CDR3 DNA sequence: TGTGCCAGCAAGGAATCAGGGGAACCCGGGGAGCTGTTTTTT.